Sequencing of this TCR beta chain was carried out in a study of shared clonotypes between healthy human individuals. Broader study findings: Among donors, clonotype sharing was expected to be affected by sequencing depth.

The table lists this clone with a count of one. What it binds is not known. Trimming removed 5 bases at V and 7 bases at J, with 12 bases between. Germline V CDR1 and CDR2: DFQATT, SNEGSKA (reference sequence). The length of the CDR3 is 11 residues. Repertoires were generated with immunoSEQ multiplex PCR, while TCRdb's copy carries only in-frame clones and drops some. This table holds about 490,000 clones, around 80% found once. Material for sequencing was PBMCs. V is TRBV20-1 and J is TRBJ2-7; no clear D gene. The origin of this receptor is a woman between 40 and 50 years old in good health. Some clones in this sample may be carry-over from other donors' samples. The CDR3 DNA sequence: TGCAGTGCTTTCTATGCGCGGGAGCAGTACTTC. This gives the protein CSAFYAREQYF.